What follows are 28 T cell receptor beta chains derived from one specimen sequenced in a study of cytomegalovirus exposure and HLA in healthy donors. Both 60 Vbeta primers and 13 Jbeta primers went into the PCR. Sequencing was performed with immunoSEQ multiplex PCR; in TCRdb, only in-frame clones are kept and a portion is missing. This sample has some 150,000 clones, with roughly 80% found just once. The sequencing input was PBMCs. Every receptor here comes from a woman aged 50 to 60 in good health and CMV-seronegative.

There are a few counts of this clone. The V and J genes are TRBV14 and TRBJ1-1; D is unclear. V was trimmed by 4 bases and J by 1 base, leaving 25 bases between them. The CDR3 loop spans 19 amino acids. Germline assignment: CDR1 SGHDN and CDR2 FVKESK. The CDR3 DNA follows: TGTGCCAGCAGCCCCGTCAGCGGTTTGGCGGCCGTATCGAACACTGAAGCTTTCTTT. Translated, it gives CASSPVSGLAAVSNTEAFF.

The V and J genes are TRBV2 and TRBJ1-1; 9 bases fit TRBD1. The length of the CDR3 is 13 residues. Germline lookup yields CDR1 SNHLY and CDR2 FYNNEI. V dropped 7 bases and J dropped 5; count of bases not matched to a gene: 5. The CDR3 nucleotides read TGTGCCAGCACCCGGACAGGGGAGACTGAAGCTTTCTTT. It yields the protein CASTRTGETEAFF.

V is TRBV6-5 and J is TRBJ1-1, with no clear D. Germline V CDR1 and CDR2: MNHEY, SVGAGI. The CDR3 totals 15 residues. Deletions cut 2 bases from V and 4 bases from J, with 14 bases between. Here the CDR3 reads CASSYVAGEGTEAFF. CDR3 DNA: TGTGCCAGCAGTTACGTGGCCGGCGAGGGCACTGAAGCTTTCTTT.

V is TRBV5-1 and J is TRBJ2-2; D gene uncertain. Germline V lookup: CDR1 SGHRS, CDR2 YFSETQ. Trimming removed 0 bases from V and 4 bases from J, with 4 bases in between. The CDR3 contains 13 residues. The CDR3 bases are TGCGCCAGCAGCTTGGCGGGCACCGGGGAGCTGTTTTTT. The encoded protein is CASSLAGTGELFF.

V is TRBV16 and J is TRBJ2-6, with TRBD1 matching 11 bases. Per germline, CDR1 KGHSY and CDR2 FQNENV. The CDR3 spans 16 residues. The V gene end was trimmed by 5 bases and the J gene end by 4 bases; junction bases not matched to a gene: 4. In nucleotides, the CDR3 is TGTGCCAGCAGCTGGGACAGGGGGAGAGGGGCCAACGTCCTGACTTTC. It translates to CASSWDRGRGANVLTF.

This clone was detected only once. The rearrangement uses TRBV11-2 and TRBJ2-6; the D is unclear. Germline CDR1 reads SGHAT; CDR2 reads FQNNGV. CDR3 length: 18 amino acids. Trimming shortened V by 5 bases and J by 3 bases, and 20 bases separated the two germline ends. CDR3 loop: CASSTLNKAVFGANVLTF. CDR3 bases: TGTGCCAGCAGCACCCTCAACAAGGCGGTATTTGGGGCCAACGTCCTGACTTTC.

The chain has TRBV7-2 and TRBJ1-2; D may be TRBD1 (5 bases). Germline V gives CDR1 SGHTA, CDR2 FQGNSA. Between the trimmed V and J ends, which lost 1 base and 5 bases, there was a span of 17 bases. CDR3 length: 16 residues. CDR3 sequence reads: CASSLVNRRMGYGYTF. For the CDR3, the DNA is TGTGCCAGCAGCTTAGTCAACAGGCGGATGGGATATGGCTACACCTTC.

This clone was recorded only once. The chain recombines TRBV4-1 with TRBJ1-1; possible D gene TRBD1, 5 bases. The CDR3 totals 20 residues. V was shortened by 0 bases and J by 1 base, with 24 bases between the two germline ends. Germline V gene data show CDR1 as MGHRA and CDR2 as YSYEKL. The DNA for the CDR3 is TGCGCCAGCAGCCAAGACCTGAAGGTGGGGGGGTTGGGGACGAACACTGAAGCTTTCTTT. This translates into CASSQDLKVGGLGTNTEAFF.

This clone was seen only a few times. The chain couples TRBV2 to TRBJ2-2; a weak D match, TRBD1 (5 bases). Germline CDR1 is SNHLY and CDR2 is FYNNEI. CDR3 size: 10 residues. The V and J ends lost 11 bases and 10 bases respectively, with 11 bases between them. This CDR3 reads CAVDSPELFF. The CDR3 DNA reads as TGTGCCGTCGACAGCCCGGAGCTGTTTTTT.

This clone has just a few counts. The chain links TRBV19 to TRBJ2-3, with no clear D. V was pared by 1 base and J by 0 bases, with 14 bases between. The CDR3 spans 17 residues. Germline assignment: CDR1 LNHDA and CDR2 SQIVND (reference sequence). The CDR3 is CASSIGTRHPSTDTQYF. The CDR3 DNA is TGTGCCAGTAGTATAGGCACACGACACCCTAGCACAGATACGCAGTATTTT. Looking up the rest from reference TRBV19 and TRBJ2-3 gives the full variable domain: DGGITQSPKYLFRKEGQNVTLSCEQNLNHDAMYWYRQDPGQGLRLIYYSQIVNDFQKGDIAEGYSVSREKKESFPLTVTSAQKNPTAFYLCASSIGTRHPSTDTQYFGPGTRLTVL.

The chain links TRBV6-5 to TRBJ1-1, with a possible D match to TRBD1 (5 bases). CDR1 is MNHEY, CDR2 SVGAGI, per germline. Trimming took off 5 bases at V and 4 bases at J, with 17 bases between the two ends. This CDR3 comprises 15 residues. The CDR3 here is CASSGRSGRGTEAFF. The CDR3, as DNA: TGTGCCAGCAGTGGACGTTCAGGAAGGGGCACTGAAGCTTTCTTT.

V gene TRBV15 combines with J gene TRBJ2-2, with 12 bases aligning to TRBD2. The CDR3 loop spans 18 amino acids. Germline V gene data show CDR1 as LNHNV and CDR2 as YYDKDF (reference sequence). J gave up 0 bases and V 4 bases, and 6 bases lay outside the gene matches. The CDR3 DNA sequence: TGTGCCACCAGCAAAGGACTAGCGGGATATACGAACACCGGGGAGCTGTTTTTT. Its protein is CATSKGLAGYTNTGELFF.

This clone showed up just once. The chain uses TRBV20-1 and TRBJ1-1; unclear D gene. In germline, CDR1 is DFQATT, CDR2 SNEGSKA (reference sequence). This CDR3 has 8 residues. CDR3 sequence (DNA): TGCAGAGCCGGGGAAGCTTTCTTT. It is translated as CRAGEAFF.

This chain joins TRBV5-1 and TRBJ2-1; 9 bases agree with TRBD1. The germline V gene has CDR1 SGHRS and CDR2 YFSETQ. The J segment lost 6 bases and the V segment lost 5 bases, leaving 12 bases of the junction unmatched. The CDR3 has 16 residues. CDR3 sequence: CASSRPGTGMFNEQFF. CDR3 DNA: TGCGCCAGCAGTCGGCCCGGGACAGGGATGTTCAATGAGCAGTTCTTC. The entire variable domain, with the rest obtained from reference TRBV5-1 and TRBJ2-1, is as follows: KAGVTQTPRYLIKTRGQQVTLSCSPISGHRSVSWYQQTPGQGLQFLFEYFSETQRNKGNFPGRFSGRQFSNSRSEMNVSTLELGDSALYLCASSRPGTGMFNEQFFGPGTRLTVL.

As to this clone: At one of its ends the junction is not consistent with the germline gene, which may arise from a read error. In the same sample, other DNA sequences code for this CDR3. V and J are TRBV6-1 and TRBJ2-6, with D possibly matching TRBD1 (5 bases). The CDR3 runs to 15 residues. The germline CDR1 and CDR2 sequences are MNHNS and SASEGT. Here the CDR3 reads CASSRRGSGANVLTF. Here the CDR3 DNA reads TGTGCTAGCAGTAGAAGGGGCTCTGGGGCCAACGTCCTGACTTTC.

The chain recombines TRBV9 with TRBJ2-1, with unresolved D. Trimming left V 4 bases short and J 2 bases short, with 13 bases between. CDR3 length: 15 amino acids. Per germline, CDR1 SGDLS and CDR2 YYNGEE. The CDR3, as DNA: TGTGCCAGCAGCCCCCCGGGTGTAGCCTACAATGAGCAGTTCTTC. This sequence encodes CASSPPGVAYNEQFF. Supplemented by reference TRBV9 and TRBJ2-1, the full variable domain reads DSGVTQTPKHLITATGQRVTLRCSPRSGDLSVYWYQQSLDQGLQFLIQYYNGEERAKGNILERFSAQQFPDLHSELNLSSLELGDSALYFCASSPPGVAYNEQFFGPGTRLTVL.

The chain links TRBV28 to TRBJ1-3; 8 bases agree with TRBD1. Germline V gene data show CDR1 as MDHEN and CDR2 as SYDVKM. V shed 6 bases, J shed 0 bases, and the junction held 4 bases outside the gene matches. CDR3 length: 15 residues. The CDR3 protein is CASSSDRGSGNTIYF. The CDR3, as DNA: TGTGCCAGCAGCTCCGACAGGGGCTCTGGAAACACCATATATTTT.

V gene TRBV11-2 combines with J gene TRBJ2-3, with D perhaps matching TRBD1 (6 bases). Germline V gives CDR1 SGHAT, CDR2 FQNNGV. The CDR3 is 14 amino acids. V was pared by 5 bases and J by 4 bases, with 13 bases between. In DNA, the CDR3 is TGTGCCAGCAGCCGTGGGGGCGCGGCAGATACGCAGTATTTT. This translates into CASSRGGAADTQYF.

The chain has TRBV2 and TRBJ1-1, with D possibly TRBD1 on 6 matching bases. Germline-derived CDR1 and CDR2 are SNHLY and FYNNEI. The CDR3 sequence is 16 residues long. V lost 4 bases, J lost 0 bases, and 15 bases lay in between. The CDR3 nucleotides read TGTGCCAGCAGTGCCACGGGGGGCTCTATGAACACTGAAGCTTTCTTT. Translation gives CASSATGGSMNTEAFF.

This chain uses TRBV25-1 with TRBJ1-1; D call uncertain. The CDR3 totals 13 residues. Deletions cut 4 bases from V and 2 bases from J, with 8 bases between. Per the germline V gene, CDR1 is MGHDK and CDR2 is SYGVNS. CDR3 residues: CASSARPNTEAFF. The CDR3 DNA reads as TGTGCCAGCAGTGCCAGGCCTAACACTGAAGCTTTCTTT.

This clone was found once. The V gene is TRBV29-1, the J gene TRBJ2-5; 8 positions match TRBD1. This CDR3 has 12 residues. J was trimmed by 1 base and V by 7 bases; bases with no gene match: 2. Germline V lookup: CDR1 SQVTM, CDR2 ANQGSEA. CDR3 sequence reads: CSAGTGQETQYF. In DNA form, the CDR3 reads TGCAGCGCCGGGACAGGCCAAGAGACCCAGTACTTC.

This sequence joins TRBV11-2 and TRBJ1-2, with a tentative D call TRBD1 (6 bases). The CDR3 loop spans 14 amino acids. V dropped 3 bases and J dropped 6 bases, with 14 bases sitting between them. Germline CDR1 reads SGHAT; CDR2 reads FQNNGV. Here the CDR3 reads CASSFGQIHDGYTF. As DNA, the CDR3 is TGTGCCAGCAGCTTCGGACAGATCCACGATGGCTACACCTTC.

The CDR3 DNA follows: TGTGCCAGCAGCAAACAGGTCTCTGGAAACACCATATATTTT. As protein: CASSKQVSGNTIYF. The rearrangement joins TRBV28 to TRBJ1-3, with D possibly matching TRBD1 (5 bases). Germline V lookup: CDR1 MDHEN, CDR2 SYDVKM. CDR3 length: 14 residues. V lost 6 bases and J 0 bases, leaving 9 bases between the germline ends.

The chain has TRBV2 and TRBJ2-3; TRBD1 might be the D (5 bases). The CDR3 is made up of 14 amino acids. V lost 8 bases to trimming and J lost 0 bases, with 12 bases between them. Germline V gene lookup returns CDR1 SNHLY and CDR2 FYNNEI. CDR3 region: CASGQTVSTDTQYF. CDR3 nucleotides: TGTGCCAGCGGGCAGACAGTGAGCACAGATACGCAGTATTTT.

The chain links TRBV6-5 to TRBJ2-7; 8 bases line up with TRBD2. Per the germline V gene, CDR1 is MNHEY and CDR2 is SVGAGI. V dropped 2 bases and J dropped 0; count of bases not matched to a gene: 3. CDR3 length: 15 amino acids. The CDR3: CASSYGAGGSYEQYF. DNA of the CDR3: TGTGCCAGCAGTTACGGGGCGGGAGGCTCCTACGAGCAGTACTTC.

Written as DNA, the CDR3 is TGTGCCAGCAGCCGGGACAGCAGTGAGCAGTTCTTC. Translating gives CASSRDSSEQFF. The chain joins TRBV7-2 to TRBJ2-1; 7 nucleotides match TRBD1. V shed 5 bases and J 9 bases; nucleotides not matched to a gene: 4. CDR3 size: 12 residues. Germline values: CDR1 SGHTA, CDR2 FQGNSA.

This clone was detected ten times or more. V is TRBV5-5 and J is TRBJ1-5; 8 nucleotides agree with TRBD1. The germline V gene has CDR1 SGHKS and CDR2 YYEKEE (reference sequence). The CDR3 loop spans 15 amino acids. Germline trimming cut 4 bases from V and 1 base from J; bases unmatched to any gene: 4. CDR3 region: CASSGGQASNQPQHF. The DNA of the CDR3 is TGTGCCAGCAGCGGGGGACAGGCGAGCAATCAGCCCCAGCATTTT.

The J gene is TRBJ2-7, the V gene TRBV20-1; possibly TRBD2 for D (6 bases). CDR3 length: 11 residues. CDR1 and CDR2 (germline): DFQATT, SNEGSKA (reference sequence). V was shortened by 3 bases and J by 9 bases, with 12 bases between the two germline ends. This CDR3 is CSASGLSGQYF. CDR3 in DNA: TGCAGTGCTAGTGGACTTAGCGGGCAGTACTTC.